This T cell receptor (beta chain) was identified during a study of regulatory T cells in long-lasting Graves disease. Whole-study results and caveats: Persistent disease was associated with favored TRBV28 usage and with favored use of TRBJ1-2 and TRBJ2-5.

Germline V gene lookup returns CDR1 SGHRS and CDR2 YFSETQ. CDR3 size: 14 residues. V lost 1 base, J lost 2 bases, and 6 bases lay in between. Both iRepertoire HTBI primers and Arm-PCR of CDR3 regions were used to build the TCR beta libraries. TCRdb reprocessed the multiplex PCR reads via MiXCR and lists one record per CDR3 protein. The data show roughly 410,000 distinct CDR3 sequences, 15% seen once. This clonotype appeared many times. Its antigen is undetermined. Time point reported: newly diagnosed GD, antithyroid drugs for less than 3 months. Preparation of the TCR library used RNA extracted from PBMCs. These sequences were also reported in another study, on T cells in Graves' hyperthyroidism and ophthalmopathy.

This sample comprised peripheral blood mononuclear cells (PBMCs), obtained at new diagnosis, from a patient treated with antithyroid drugs. The sequence derives from a woman aged 40 to 49 with Graves disease. The genes are TRBV5-1 and TRBJ2-2; D is unresolved. As DNA, the CDR3 is TGCGCCAGCAGCTTGTCTTTCAACACCGGGGAGCTGTTTTTT. Translated, it gives CASSLSFNTGELFF. Based on the CDR3 plus reference TRBV5-1 and TRBJ2-2, the full variable domain is KAGVTQTPRYLIKTRGQQVTLSCSPISGHRSVSWYQQTPGQGLQFLFEYFSETQRNKGNFPGRFSGRQFSNSRSEMNVSTLELGDSALYLCASSLSFNTGELFFGEGSRLTVL.